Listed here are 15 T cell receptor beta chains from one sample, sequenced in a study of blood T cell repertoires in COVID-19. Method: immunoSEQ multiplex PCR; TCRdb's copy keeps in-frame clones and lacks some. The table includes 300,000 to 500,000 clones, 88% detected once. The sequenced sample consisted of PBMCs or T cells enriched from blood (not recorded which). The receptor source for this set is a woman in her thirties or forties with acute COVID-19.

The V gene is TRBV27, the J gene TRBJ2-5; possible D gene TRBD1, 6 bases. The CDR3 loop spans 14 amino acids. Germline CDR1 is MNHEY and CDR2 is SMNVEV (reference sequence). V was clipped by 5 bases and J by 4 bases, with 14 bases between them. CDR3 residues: CASSQPGHGETQYF. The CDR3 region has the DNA TGTGCCAGCAGTCAACCGGGACATGGAGAGACCCAGTACTTC.

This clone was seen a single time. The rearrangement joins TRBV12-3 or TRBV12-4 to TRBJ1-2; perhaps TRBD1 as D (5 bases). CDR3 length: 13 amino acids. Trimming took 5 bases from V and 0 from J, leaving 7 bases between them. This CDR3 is CASSQGPNYGYTF. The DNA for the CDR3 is TGTGCCAGCAGTCAGGGCCCTAACTATGGCTACACCTTC.

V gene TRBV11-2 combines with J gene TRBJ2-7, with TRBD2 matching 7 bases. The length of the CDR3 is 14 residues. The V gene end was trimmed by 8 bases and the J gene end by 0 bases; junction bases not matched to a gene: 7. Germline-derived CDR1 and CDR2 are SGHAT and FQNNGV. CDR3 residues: CASLGEGRSYEQYF. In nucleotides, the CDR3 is TGTGCCAGCCTCGGGGAGGGACGCTCCTACGAGCAGTACTTC.

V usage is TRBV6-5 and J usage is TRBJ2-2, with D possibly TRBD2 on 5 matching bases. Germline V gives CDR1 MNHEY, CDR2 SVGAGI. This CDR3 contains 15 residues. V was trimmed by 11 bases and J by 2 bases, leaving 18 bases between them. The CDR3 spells CASDPGSPNTGELFF. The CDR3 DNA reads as TGTGCCTCTGACCCGGGGAGTCCTAACACCGGGGAGCTGTTTTTT.

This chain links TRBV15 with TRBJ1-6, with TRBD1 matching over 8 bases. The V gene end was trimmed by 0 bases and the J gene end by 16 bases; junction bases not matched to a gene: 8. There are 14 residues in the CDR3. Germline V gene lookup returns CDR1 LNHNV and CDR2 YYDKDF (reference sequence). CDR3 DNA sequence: TGTGCCACCAGCAGAGAGGGACAGGCCCCTACTCTCCACTTT. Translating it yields CATSREGQAPTLHF.

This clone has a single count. In DNA, the CDR3 is TGTGCCTCCGGGGGGGCAGGGCAGCCCCAGCATTTT. Translation: CASGGAGQPQHF. The chain has TRBV24-1 and TRBJ1-5; possibly TRBD1 for D (6 bases). Trimming took 12 bases from V and 7 from J, leaving 15 bases between them. Germline CDR1 is KGHDR and CDR2 is SFDVKD. The CDR3 totals 12 residues.

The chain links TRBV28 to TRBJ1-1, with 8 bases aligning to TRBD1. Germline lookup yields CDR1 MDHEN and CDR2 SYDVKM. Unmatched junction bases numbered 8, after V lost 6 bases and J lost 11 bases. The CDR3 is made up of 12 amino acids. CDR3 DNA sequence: TGTGCCAGCAGGACAGGGGCCAAGGTGGCTTTCTTT. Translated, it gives CASRTGAKVAFF. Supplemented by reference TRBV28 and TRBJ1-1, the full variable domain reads DVKVTQSSRYLVKRTGEKVFLECVQDMDHENMFWYRQDPGLGLRLIYFSYDVKMKEKGDIPEGYSVSREKKERFSLILESASTNQTSMYLCASRTGAKVAFFGQGTRLTVV.

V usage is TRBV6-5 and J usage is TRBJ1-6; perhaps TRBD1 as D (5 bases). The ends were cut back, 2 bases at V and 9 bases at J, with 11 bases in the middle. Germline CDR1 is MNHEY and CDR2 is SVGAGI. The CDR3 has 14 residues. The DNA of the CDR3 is TGTGCCAGCAGTTACGAGGCAGGGCGTTCACCCCTCCACTTT. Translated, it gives CASSYEAGRSPLHF.

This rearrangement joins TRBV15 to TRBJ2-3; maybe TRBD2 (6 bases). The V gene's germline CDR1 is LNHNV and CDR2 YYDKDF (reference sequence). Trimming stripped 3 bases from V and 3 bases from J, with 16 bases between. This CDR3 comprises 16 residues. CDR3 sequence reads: CATSREWRVPTDTQYF. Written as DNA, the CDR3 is TGTGCCACCAGCAGGGAGTGGAGGGTACCGACAGATACGCAGTATTTT. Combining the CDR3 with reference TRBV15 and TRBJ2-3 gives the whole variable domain DAMVIQNPRYQVTQFGKPVTLSCSQTLNHNVMYWYQQKSSQAPKLLFHYYDKDFNNEADTPDNFQSRRPNTSFCFLDIRSPGLGDTAMYLCATSREWRVPTDTQYFGPGTRLTVL.

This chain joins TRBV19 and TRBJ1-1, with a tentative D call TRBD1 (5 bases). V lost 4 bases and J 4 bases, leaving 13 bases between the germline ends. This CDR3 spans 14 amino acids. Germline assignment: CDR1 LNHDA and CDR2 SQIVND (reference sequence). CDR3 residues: CASSTVGGITEAFF. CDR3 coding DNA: TGTGCCAGTAGTACCGTTGGGGGGATCACTGAAGCTTTCTTT. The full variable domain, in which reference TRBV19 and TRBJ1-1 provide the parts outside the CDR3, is DGGITQSPKYLFRKEGQNVTLSCEQNLNHDAMYWYRQDPGQGLRLIYYSQIVNDFQKGDIAEGYSVSREKKESFPLTVTSAQKNPTAFYLCASSTVGGITEAFFGQGTRLTVV.

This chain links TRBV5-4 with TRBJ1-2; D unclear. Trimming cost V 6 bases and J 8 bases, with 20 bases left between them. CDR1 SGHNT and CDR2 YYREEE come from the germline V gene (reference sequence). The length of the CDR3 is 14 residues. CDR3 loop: CASNSDDTLIGYTF. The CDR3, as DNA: TGTGCCAGCAACTCAGATGACACTCTAATAGGCTACACCTTC.

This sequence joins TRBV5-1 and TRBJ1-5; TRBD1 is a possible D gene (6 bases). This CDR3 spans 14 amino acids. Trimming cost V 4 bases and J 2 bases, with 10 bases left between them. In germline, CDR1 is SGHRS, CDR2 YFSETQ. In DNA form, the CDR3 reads TGCGCCAGCAGCATACAGGGTGGCAATCAGCCCCAGCATTTT. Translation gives CASSIQGGNQPQHF.

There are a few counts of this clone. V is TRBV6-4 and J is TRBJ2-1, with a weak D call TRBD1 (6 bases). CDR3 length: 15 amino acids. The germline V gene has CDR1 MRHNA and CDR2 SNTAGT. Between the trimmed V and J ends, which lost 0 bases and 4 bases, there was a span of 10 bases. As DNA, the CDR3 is TGTGCCAGCAGTGACTCGGACAGTCCTTACAATGAGCAGTTCTTC. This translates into CASSDSDSPYNEQFF.

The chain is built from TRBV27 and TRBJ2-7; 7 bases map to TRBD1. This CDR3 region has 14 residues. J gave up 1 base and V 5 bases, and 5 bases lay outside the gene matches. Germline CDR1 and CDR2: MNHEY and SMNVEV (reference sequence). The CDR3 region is CASSPTGASYEQYF. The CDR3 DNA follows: TGTGCCAGCAGTCCCACAGGGGCTTCCTACGAGCAGTACTTC.

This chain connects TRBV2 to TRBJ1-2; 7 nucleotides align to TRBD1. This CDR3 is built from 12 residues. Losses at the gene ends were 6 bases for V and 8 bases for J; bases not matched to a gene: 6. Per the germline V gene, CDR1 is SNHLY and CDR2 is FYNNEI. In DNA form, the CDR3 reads TGTGCCAGCAGAGAAAGGGGGCGGGGCTACACCTTC. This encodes CASRERGRGYTF.